The 18 T cell receptor beta chains reported below all come from one sample, sequenced in a study of blood T cell repertoires in COVID-19. Sequencing was performed with immunoSEQ multiplex PCR; in TCRdb, only in-frame clones are kept and a portion is missing. This sample has roughly 71,000 clones; roughly 80% occur once, and the top ten carry approximately 18%. The sample taken for sequencing was peripheral blood. The receptors here all came from a man aged 65 to 85 who had recovered from COVID-19.

This rearrangement joins TRBV11-2 to TRBJ1-1, with a possible D match to TRBD1 (5 bases). The CDR3 is made up of 14 amino acids. CDR1 and CDR2 from the germline V gene are SGHAT and FQNNGV. The V end lost 8 bases, the J end lost 4 bases, and 17 bases lay between the germline ends. Here the CDR3 DNA reads TGTGCCAGCGGGTCCCACGGGGGGTTCACTGAAGCTTTCTTT. Residues: CASGSHGGFTEAFF.

V and J are TRBV4-1 and TRBJ2-1, with TRBD2 as a possible D gene (5 bases). The CDR3 loop spans 15 amino acids. Looked up from germline, CDR1 is MGHRA and CDR2 is YSYEKL. Trimming stripped 2 bases from V and 0 bases from J, with 8 bases between. This CDR3 reads CASSQYGGSYNEQFF. CDR3 sequence (DNA): TGCGCCAGCAGCCAATACGGAGGCTCCTACAATGAGCAGTTCTTC.

The chain combines TRBV4-1 with TRBJ1-2; TRBD1 aligns across 8 bases. The CDR3 extends over 14 amino acids. Trimming took 3 bases from V and 7 from J; bases not matched to a gene: 7. Germline V gene lookup returns CDR1 MGHRA and CDR2 YSYEKL. The chain's CDR3 is CASSQTGDSVGYTF. CDR3 in DNA: TGCGCCAGCAGCCAGACAGGGGATTCGGTTGGCTACACCTTC.

The chain has TRBV10-3 and TRBJ2-3, with TRBD2 matching 9 bases. V shed 2 bases, J shed 2 bases, and the junction held 14 bases outside the gene matches. The CDR3 length is 19 residues. Germline V gene lookup returns CDR1 ENHRY and CDR2 SYGVKD. Here the CDR3 reads CAISEPPEGGRAYTDTQYF. CDR3 bases: TGTGCCATCAGTGAGCCCCCGGAGGGCGGGAGGGCCTACACAGATACGCAGTATTTT.

The chain has TRBV19 and TRBJ2-2; D is undetermined. The CDR3 totals 12 residues. Germline-derived CDR1 and CDR2 are LNHDA and SQIVND (reference sequence). Trimming cost V 2 bases and J 7 bases, with 5 bases left between them. The CDR3: CASSITDGELFF. The CDR3 DNA is TGTGCCAGTAGTATAACAGACGGGGAGCTGTTTTTT.

V gene TRBV7-2 combines with J gene TRBJ2-7; D is perhaps TRBD1 (6 bases). The germline CDR1 and CDR2 sequences are SGHTA and FQGNSA. V was shortened by 1 base and J by 4 bases, with 17 bases between the two germline ends. The CDR3 sequence is 16 residues long. The CDR3: CASSLGPDSRLYEQYF. In DNA, the CDR3 is TGTGCCAGCAGCTTAGGTCCGGACAGCCGCCTATACGAGCAGTACTTC.

This clone was seen a handful of times. The V call is TRBV7-2, the J call TRBJ1-5; D might be TRBD1 (6 bases). This CDR3 region has 15 residues. From germline, CDR1 is SGHTA and CDR2 FQGNSA. The V gene lost 3 bases and the J gene lost 4 bases, with 13 bases spanning the gap. Here the CDR3 reads CASSLAGTQNQPQHF. CDR3 sequence (DNA): TGTGCCAGCAGCTTGGCCGGGACACAAAATCAGCCCCAGCATTTT.

The V and J genes are TRBV14 and TRBJ2-1; tentative D call: TRBD1 (6 bases). Per the germline V gene, CDR1 is SGHDN and CDR2 is FVKESK. Trimming pared 5 bases from V and 12 bases from J, leaving 26 bases between. CDR3 size: 16 residues. The CDR3 protein is CASSAITDVGAMVQFF. For the CDR3, the DNA is TGTGCCAGCAGCGCCATAACGGACGTGGGGGCCATGGTGCAGTTCTTC.

The rearrangement links TRBV5-1 to TRBJ2-5; D perhaps matches TRBD1 (6 bases). Looked up from germline, CDR1 is SGHRS and CDR2 is YFSETQ. This CDR3 spans 14 amino acids. The V and J ends lost 0 bases and 4 bases respectively, with 10 bases between them. The CDR3 nucleotides are TGCGCCAGCAGCTTGGTAGGGGGTTCAGAGACCCAGTACTTC. It codes for CASSLVGGSETQYF.

V gene TRBV5-6 combines with J gene TRBJ2-7; 9 nucleotides line up with TRBD2. Trimming at V came to 0 bases and at J to 1 base, leaving 2 bases not matched to a gene. The V gene's germline CDR1 is SGHDT and CDR2 YYEEEE. This CDR3 has 15 amino acids. CDR3 sequence (DNA): TGTGCCAGCAGCTTGGTGACTAGCGGATCCTACGAGCAGTACTTC. It yields the protein CASSLVTSGSYEQYF. The complete variable domain, with remaining parts taken from reference TRBV5-6 and TRBJ2-7, reads DAGVTQSPTHLIKTRGQQVTLRCSPKSGHDTVSWYQQALGQGPQFIFQYYEEEERQRGNFPDRFSGHQFPNYSSELNVNALLLGDSALYLCASSLVTSGSYEQYFGPGTRLTVT.

V usage is TRBV7-2 and J usage is TRBJ2-5; TRBD1 aligns across 8 bases. Losses at the gene ends were 2 bases for V and 5 bases for J; bases not matched to a gene: 7. The CDR3 runs 15 residues. CDR1 is SGHTA and CDR2 is FQGNSA in the germline V gene. CDR3 sequence: CASSLPTGGRETQYF. In DNA, the CDR3 is TGTGCCAGCAGCTTACCTACAGGGGGGAGGGAGACCCAGTACTTC.

V usage is TRBV5-6 and J usage is TRBJ2-5; no clear D. There are 15 residues in the CDR3. Trimming removed 1 base at V and 0 bases at J, with 10 bases between. The germline CDR1 and CDR2 sequences are SGHDT and YYEEEE. CDR3 in DNA: TGTGCCAGCAGCTTGAACAGACCCTACCAAGAGACCCAGTACTTC. This translates into CASSLNRPYQETQYF.

This chain joins TRBV6-1 and TRBJ1-3; a weak D match, TRBD1 (6 bases). Trimming cost V 3 bases and J 5 bases, with 8 bases left between them. This CDR3 is built from 13 residues. Germline CDR1 is MNHNS and CDR2 is SASEGT. The CDR3 bases are TGTGCCAGCAGTGACACAGGGCGAAACACCATATATTTT. Translated, it gives CASSDTGRNTIYF.

The chain couples TRBV7-2 to TRBJ2-4, with D possibly being TRBD1 (6 bases). The CDR3 length is 15 residues. Trimming left V 5 bases short and J 6 bases short, with 17 bases between. Germline-derived CDR1 and CDR2 are SGHTA and FQGNSA. CDR3 in amino acids: CASSAQQGMANIQYF. CDR3 coding DNA: TGTGCCAGCAGCGCCCAACAGGGAATGGCAAACATTCAGTACTTC.

The CDR3, as DNA: TGCGCCAGCAGCCCTGACAGGGCAAACATTCAGTACTTC. Its protein product is CASSPDRANIQYF. The V call is TRBV5-1, the J call TRBJ2-4, with 7 bases aligning to TRBD1. CDR1 is SGHRS and CDR2 is YFSETQ in the germline V gene. This CDR3 spans 13 amino acids. V shed 4 bases and J 6 bases; nucleotides not matched to a gene: 4.

The table lists this clone with a count of one. The V gene is TRBV3-1 (or the pseudogene TRBV3-2), the J gene TRBJ1-1; D uncertain. Germline V lookup: CDR1 LGHDT, CDR2 YNNKEL (reference sequence). CDR3 length equals 13 residues. V lost 3 bases and J 11 bases, leaving 16 bases between the germline ends. The CDR3 region has the DNA TGTGCCAGCAGCCAGGGCGGTCTCGGGGAGGCTTTCTTT. Its translation is CASSQGGLGEAFF.

The chain joins TRBV7-9 to TRBJ1-2, with TRBD1 as a possible D gene (6 bases). The germline gives CDR1 SEHNR, CDR2 FQNEAQ (reference sequence). The CDR3 is 14 residues long. Between the trimmed V and J ends, which lost 5 bases and 0 bases, there was a span of 10 bases. CDR3 in DNA: TGTGCCAGCAGCCCTGGACAGTCTAACTATGGCTACACCTTC. It codes for CASSPGQSNYGYTF.

This chain connects TRBV11-3 to TRBJ2-7, with D possibly being TRBD2 (7 bases). V lost 5 bases to trimming and J lost 3 bases, with 11 bases between them. This CDR3 is 13 amino acids long. Germline V gene lookup returns CDR1 SGHNT and CDR2 YENEEA. The DNA of the CDR3 is TGTGCCAGCAGCCCCGGGGGGCGCTACGAGCAGTACTTC. This gives the protein CASSPGGRYEQYF.